This T cell receptor beta chain was identified in a study of radiotherapy plus CTLA-4 blockade in lung cancer. Looking at the study overall: Disease control was achieved by over 30% of patients, and objective responses by 18%. Findings of the study overall: Early blood T cell clone dynamics reportedly forecast response best, with interferon-beta. After radiotherapy and ipilimumab, tumor-derived clones expanded in peripheral blood.

This clone was seen only once. Its antigen is unidentified. Ipilimumab-mediated CTLA-4 blockade plus focal radiation was given to patients having chemo-refractory metastatic non-small-cell lung cancer. Assay: immunoSEQ multiplex PCR; the TCRdb copy retains only in-frame clones and omits some. The sample lists about 87,000 clones, around 90% occurring once. Deletions cut 7 bases from V and 5 bases from J, with 14 bases between. CDR1 is MNHNS, CDR2 SASEGT, per germline. The CDR3 is 14 residues long. The chain carries TRBV6-1 and TRBJ2-2, with a weak D call TRBD2 (7 bases). The TCR sequence derives from a human donor with non-small cell lung cancer that progressed on radiotherapy plus ipilimumab. This specimen consisted of peripheral blood, obtained from a patient treated with radiotherapy plus ipilimumab. The CDR3 DNA reads as TGTGCCAGCATCCGGGGGGCCTCAACCGGGGAGCTGTTTTTT. This codes for CASIRGASTGELFF.